The clone carrying this T cell receptor (beta chain) turned up a few times. Its antigen is undetermined. This entry comes from a study of T cells in Graves' hyperthyroidism and ophthalmopathy. Study-level results: Ophthalmopathy was model-predicted a median about 6.7 months pre-onset. Researchers report that a 13 V-J model separated ophthalmopathy from stable hyperthyroidism.

From RNA transcripts, TCR beta CDR3 regions were amplified. First-round RT-PCR with HTBI primers amplified the TCR CDR3 region. TCRdb re-called the multiplex PCR reads with MiXCR, one entry per CDR3 protein. The sample records more than 650,000 distinct CDR3 sequences, around 15% being singletons. Germline trimming cut 4 bases from V and 8 bases from J; bases unmatched to any gene: 13. This CDR3 has 15 residues. Over 18 months, lack of ophthalmopathy progression marked Graves' hyperthyroidism as stable. This chain joins TRBV12-3 or TRBV12-4 and TRBJ1-2, with 7 bases identical to TRBD1. The material sequenced was blood. The TCR comes from a woman younger than 30 with Graves' hyperthyroidism. CDR3: CASSSPDREVKGYTF. As DNA, the CDR3 is TGTGCCAGCAGTTCCCCCGACAGGGAAGTTAAAGGCTACACCTTC.